This TCR beta chain appears in the sequencing data of a study of CD8 T cells in Susac syndrome. The CDR3 spans 15 residues. Losses at the gene ends were 6 bases for V and 2 bases for J; bases not matched to a gene: 8. Germline values: CDR1 MDHEN, CDR2 SYDVKM. When the RNA was reverse transcribed, random hexamers were used with an input of roughly 0.45 to 1 ug. Multiplex immunoSEQ PCR targeted 54 Vbeta and 13 Jbeta TCR beta segments. TCRdb called the immunoSEQ multiplex PCR reads again in MiXCR, with one record for every CDR3 protein. Of 120,000 to 150,000 distinct CDR3 sequences listed, 90% to 95% were seen once; the top ten hold over 0.095%.

The rearrangement links TRBV28 to TRBJ2-7; 9 positions match TRBD1. Sequencing was carried out using CD4+ T cells from PBMCs. The source is a human donor with multiple sclerosis. The chain's CDR3 is CASSRGQGSPYEQYF. CDR3 DNA sequence: TGTGCCAGCAGCCGCGGACAGGGGAGCCCCTACGAGCAGTACTTC. Full variable domain (rest looked up from reference TRBV28 and TRBJ2-7): DVKVTQSSRYLVKRTGEKVFLECVQDMDHENMFWYRQDPGLGLRLIYFSYDVKMKEKGDIPEGYSVSREKKERFSLILESASTNQTSMYLCASSRGQGSPYEQYFGPGTRLTVT.